This entry describes one TCR beta chain. This entry comes from a study of blood T cell repertoires in COVID-19. Using immunoSEQ multiplex PCR, the repertoire was profiled, and TCRdb retains in-frame clones only, with some absent. The profile shows over 40,000 clones, around 80% of them singletons. This CDR3 is 13 amino acids long. Losses at the gene ends were 8 bases for V and 2 bases for J; bases not matched to a gene: 1. The germline CDR1 and CDR2 sequences are MNHEY and SVGAGI. The source is a human donor in a cohort sampled during active COVID-19. The chain combines TRBV6-5 with TRBJ2-5; 11 positions agree with TRBD2. The sample was peripheral blood. CDR3 region: CASASGRQETQYF. CDR3 nucleotide sequence: TGTGCCAGCGCTAGCGGGAGGCAAGAGACCCAGTACTTC.